The 19 T cell receptor beta chains below come from one sample, sequenced in a study of CD8+CD57+ T cells in acquired aplastic anemia. The use of genomic DNA as template underpinned the TCR beta VDJ and CDR3 profiling. Via MiXCR, TCRdb re-called the reads, giving one row per CDR3 protein. The table includes a few hundred thousand distinct CDR3 sequences, approximately 55% detected once. Specimen: sorted CD4+, CD8+, or CD8+CD57+ T cells (not recorded which) from PBMCs. These receptors came from a human donor with severe aplastic anemia or a healthy control (not recorded which).

This rearrangement joins TRBV7-9 to TRBJ2-3; either TRBD1 or TRBD2 may supply D (5 bases each). CDR1 and CDR2 from the germline V gene are SEHNR and FQNEAQ (reference sequence). There are 14 residues in the CDR3. Trimming took off 7 bases at V and 6 bases at J, with 17 bases between the two ends. The CDR3: CASKRNMGDDTQYF. CDR3 sequence (DNA): TGTGCCAGCAAACGTAATATGGGGGACGATACGCAGTATTTT.

The V and J genes are TRBV20-1 and TRBJ1-2; D remains ambiguous. Trimming took off 1 base at V and 4 bases at J, with 10 bases between the two ends. This CDR3 is 13 amino acids long. Germline CDR1 DFQATT, CDR2 SNEGSKA (reference sequence). The CDR3 DNA reads TGCAGTGCTAGAGCCCTACTGGGCTATGGCTACACCTTC. It translates to CSARALLGYGYTF.

The chain recombines TRBV10-2 with TRBJ2-2, with D uncertain. Germline V lookup: CDR1 WSHSY, CDR2 SAAADI. The CDR3 sequence is 11 residues long. V lost 6 bases and J 7 bases, leaving 6 bases between the germline ends. The CDR3 DNA sequence: TGCGCCAGCAGGGCTATCGGGGAGCTGTTTTTT. Its translation is CASRAIGELFF.

This clonotype has at least ten counts. The CDR3: CASSLGLGTGESPLHF. CDR3 DNA: TGTGCCAGCAGTTTGGGACTCGGGACAGGGGAGTCACCCCTCCACTTT. The V gene is TRBV28, the J gene TRBJ1-6; 10 bases line up with TRBD1. With V trimmed by 3 bases and J by 10 bases, 9 bases remained unmatched. CDR3 length equals 16 residues. Germline V gene data show CDR1 as MDHEN and CDR2 as SYDVKM.

This clonotype was recorded many times. This sequence joins TRBV7-2 and TRBJ2-5; 9 nucleotides align to TRBD2. V dropped 5 bases and J dropped 5; count of bases not matched to a gene: 12. This CDR3 is 16 amino acids long. Looked up from germline, CDR1 is SGHTA and CDR2 is FQGNSA. The CDR3 sequence is CASSRPAGGPSETQYF. The CDR3 nucleotides are TGTGCCAGCAGCCGTCCGGCGGGGGGGCCGAGTGAGACCCAGTACTTC.

Ten or more counts support this clonotype. This chain joins TRBV20-1 and TRBJ1-3; no reliable D call. Germline assignment: CDR1 DFQATT and CDR2 SNEGSKA (reference sequence). CDR3 length: 14 residues. The germline V and J ends were trimmed by 1 base and 4 bases, with 11 bases remaining between them. The CDR3 spells CSARVSQEGNTIYF. CDR3 in DNA: TGCAGTGCTAGAGTGAGCCAGGAGGGAAACACCATATATTTT.

The chain recombines TRBV7-3 with TRBJ2-1, with a weak D call TRBD1 (6 bases). The CDR3 has 16 residues. V was trimmed by 5 bases and J by 8 bases, leaving 22 bases between them. Germline CDR1 is SGHTA and CDR2 is FQGTGA. The CDR3 DNA reads TGTGCCAGCAGCCCTTATCAGGGGCAGATAGGCGATGAGCAGTTCTTC. Its protein product is CASSPYQGQIGDEQFF.

This clonotype was observed a single time. The chain joins TRBV7-2 to TRBJ2-6, with D hard to call. The CDR3 runs to 15 residues. V lost 7 bases, J lost 0 bases, and 10 bases lay in between. Germline V gene sequence: CDR1 SGHTA, CDR2 FQGNSA. The CDR3 nucleotides are TGTGCCAGCACCTCGGAACGCTCTGGGGCCAACGTCCTGACTTTC. It is translated as CASTSERSGANVLTF. The full variable domain, rest sourced from reference TRBV7-2 and TRBJ2-6, is GAGVSQSPSNKVTEKGKDVELRCDPISGHTALYWYRQSLGQGLEFLIYFQGNSAPDKSGLPSDRFSAERTGGSVSTLTIQRTQQEDSAVYLCASTSERSGANVLTFGAGSRLTVL.

There are many counts of this clonotype. The rearrangement links TRBV20-1 to TRBJ1-2; D is uncertain. V shed 0 bases and J shed 7 bases, with 12 bases lying between them. CDR3 length: 13 residues. Germline V CDR1 and CDR2: DFQATT, SNEGSKA (reference sequence). CDR3 in amino acids: CSAREVQASGYTF. The CDR3 DNA sequence: TGCAGTGCTAGAGAGGTGCAGGCGAGTGGCTACACCTTC.

This sequence joins TRBV19 and TRBJ2-3; D unclear. Germline-derived CDR1 and CDR2 are LNHDA and SQIVND (reference sequence). This CDR3 has 16 amino acids. The germline V and J ends were trimmed by 3 bases and 1 base, with 14 bases remaining between them. CDR3 nucleotides: TGTGCCAGTAGTATTGGGCGCGGCGTCCGCACAGATACGCAGTATTTT. It codes for CASSIGRGVRTDTQYF.

The table lists this clonotype with a few counts. The chain carries TRBV12-3 or TRBV12-4 and TRBJ1-1; D gene unclear. The V gene lost 7 bases and the J gene lost 6 bases, with 6 bases spanning the gap. CDR3 length: 10 residues. CDR3 protein: CASTVAEAFF. The DNA of the CDR3 is TGTGCCAGCACGGTGGCTGAAGCTTTCTTT.

The rearrangement uses TRBV7-9 and TRBJ1-1; weak D call: TRBD1 (5 bases). The CDR3 runs 15 residues. CDR1 SEHNR and CDR2 FQNEAQ come from the germline V gene (reference sequence). V was trimmed by 4 bases and J by 0 bases, leaving 12 bases between them. The CDR3 reads CASSWGPGMNTEAFF. Written as DNA, the CDR3 is TGTGCCAGCAGCTGGGGCCCAGGAATGAACACTGAAGCTTTCTTT.

The chain combines TRBV19 with TRBJ1-1, with a tentative D call TRBD1 (5 bases). Germline V gene lookup returns CDR1 LNHDA and CDR2 SQIVND (reference sequence). Trimming removed 4 bases at V and 5 bases at J, with 11 bases between. The CDR3 loop spans 13 amino acids. The CDR3 sequence: CASSTGGITEAFF. Here the CDR3 DNA reads TGTGCCAGTAGTACTGGGGGGATAACTGAAGCTTTCTTT.

This chain joins TRBV29-1 and TRBJ2-5, with 8 bases matching TRBD2. CDR3 size: 12 residues. Trimming removed 4 bases from V and 8 bases from J; junction bases left unmatched: 6. Per the germline V gene, CDR1 is SQVTM and CDR2 is ANQGSEA. The CDR3: CSVAGGVETQYF. CDR3 sequence (DNA): TGCAGCGTTGCGGGGGGGGTGGAAACCCAGTACTTC.

This chain connects TRBV7-2 to TRBJ1-2, with D possibly TRBD1 on 5 matching bases. The germline V gene encodes CDR1 SGHTA and CDR2 FQGNSA. Between the trimmed V and J ends, which lost 3 bases and 5 bases, there was a span of 19 bases. The CDR3 covers 16 residues. The CDR3: CASSFSRARVGYGYTF. In nucleotides, the CDR3 is TGTGCCAGCAGCTTTAGCAGAGCCAGGGTAGGGTATGGCTACACCTTC. Using reference TRBV7-2 and TRBJ1-2 for the parts outside the CDR3, the full variable domain is GAGVSQSPSNKVTEKGKDVELRCDPISGHTALYWYRQSLGQGLEFLIYFQGNSAPDKSGLPSDRFSAERTGGSVSTLTIQRTQQEDSAVYLCASSFSRARVGYGYTFGSGTRLTVV.

This clonotype has at least ten counts. CDR3 residues: CASRNYRAPGELFF. The CDR3 coding sequence is TGTGCCAGTAGAAACTACAGGGCGCCCGGGGAGCTGTTTTTT. The chain uses TRBV19 and TRBJ2-2, with D perhaps matching TRBD1 (6 bases). Germline V gene sequence: CDR1 LNHDA, CDR2 SQIVND (reference sequence). This CDR3 contains 14 residues. V was trimmed by 6 bases and J by 6 bases, leaving 14 bases between them.

This chain uses TRBV5-1 with TRBJ1-2; D not resolved. CDR3 size: 13 residues. V was pared by 4 bases and J by 8 bases, with 15 bases between. Germline values: CDR1 SGHRS, CDR2 YFSETQ. CDR3: CASSQELAQGYTF. CDR3 DNA: TGCGCCAGCAGCCAAGAACTCGCCCAGGGCTACACCTTC.

This clonotype was detected ten times or more. The chain joins TRBV19 to TRBJ1-2; a weak D match, TRBD1 (5 bases). This CDR3 spans 16 amino acids. The V and J ends lost 4 bases and 8 bases respectively, with 23 bases between them. Germline V CDR1 and CDR2: LNHDA, SQIVND (reference sequence). The CDR3: CASSKSGAGYGFGYTF. CDR3 coding DNA: TGTGCCAGTAGTAAAAGTGGGGCAGGGTATGGGTTCGGCTACACCTTC.

This clonotype was picked up a small number of times. The rearrangement joins TRBV7-6 to TRBJ1-6, with TRBD1 as a possible D gene (6 bases). Germline lookup yields CDR1 SGHVS and CDR2 FNYEAQ. Trimming cost V 5 bases and J 5 bases, with 22 bases left between them. This CDR3 has 18 amino acids. The DNA for the CDR3 is TGTGCCAGCAGCCCGCGCCCGCATGGACAGTTCGATAATTCACCCCTCCACTTT. This translates into CASSPRPHGQFDNSPLHF.